A selection of T cell receptor beta chains follows, all from one sample in a study of CD8+CD57+ T cells in acquired aplastic anemia. Using its own MiXCR run on the reads, TCRdb lists one record per CDR3 protein. The data show about 240,000 distinct CDR3 sequences, with around 45% seen just once and under 9% held by the top ten. Sequencing used sorted CD4+, CD8+, or CD8+CD57+ T cells (not recorded which) from PBMCs. These receptors came from a human donor with aplastic anemia. The CDR3 runs from the conserved cysteine through the conserved F or W. Each record gives: J gene, D gene, V gene, clone size, CDR3 DNA, CDR3 protein. D genes are given only for firm matches. Not all rows give a size; the values are once, few, many and, for expanded clones, a class.

TRBJ2-6 | NA | TRBV29-1 | NA | TGCAGCGTCCCTGGCCAGTACCTGACTTTC | CSVPGQYLTF
TRBJ1-6 | NA | TRBV4-1 | NA | TGTGCCAGCAGCCAAGATGAGGCCCTTGGATCACCCCTCCACTTT | CASSQDEALGSPLHF
TRBJ2-7 | NA | TRBV25-1 | few | TGTGCCAGCAGTGACTATACAGGTACCTACGAGCAGTACTTC | CASSDYTGTYEQYF
TRBJ1-6 | NA | TRBV14 | many | TGTGCCAGCAGCCAAAGGCATTTTAATTCACCCCTCCACTTT | CASSQRHFNSPLHF
TRBJ1-2 | NA | TRBV5-1 | NA | TGCGCCAGCAGCTTTGAACAGGGCTACACCTTC | CASSFEQGYTF
TRBJ1-2 | TRBD1 | TRBV4-3 | few | TGCGCCAGCAGCCAAAACCCGGACAGGGGCTACTATGGCTACACCTTC | CASSQNPDRGYYGYTF
TRBJ1-1 | TRBD1 | TRBV25-1 | few | TGTGCCAGCAGTGAACAGGACAGGGGGCGAGGAGCTTTCTTT | CASSEQDRGRGAFF
TRBJ1-1 | NA | TRBV2 | NA | TGTGCCAGCAGCGTGACAGTGAACACTGAAGCTTTCTTT | CASSVTVNTEAFF
TRBJ2-3 | TRBD2 | TRBV12-3/TRBV12-4 | many | TGTGCCAGCAGTGAGGGCGGGGGGGCAGTGGATACGCAGTATTTT | CASSEGGGAVDTQYF
TRBJ1-2 | TRBD1 | TRBV4-3 | NA | TGCGCCAGCAGCCAAGATGGGGACAGCTCCTATGGCTACACCTTC | CASSQDGDSSYGYTF
TRBJ1-2 | TRBD1 | TRBV7-2 | NA | TGTGCCAGCAGCTTAATCTGGGACAGTAACTATGGCTACACCTTC | CASSLIWDSNYGYTF
TRBJ2-7 | NA | TRBV20-1 | many | TGCAGTGCTAGAGGCCCCGGGATCGCCCTCGAGCAGTACTTC | CSARGPGIALEQYF
TRBJ2-5 | TRBD1 | TRBV2 | NA | TGTGCCAGCAGTGACAGGGGGCAGGAGACCCAGTACTTC | CASSDRGQETQYF
TRBJ2-7 | NA | TRBV19 | NA | TGTGCCAGTAGCGCACTCCGGGACAAGTCATACGAGCAGTACTTC | CASSALRDKSYEQYF
TRBJ1-1 | NA | TRBV7-2 | NA | TGTGCCAGCAGCTTCGTGACACTGAACACTGAAGCTTTCTTT | CASSFVTLNTEAFF
TRBJ2-5 | TRBD1 | TRBV7-3 | NA | TGTGCCAGCAGCCTTGGACAGGCCCCCGAAGAGACCCAGTGCTTC | CASSLGQAPEETQCF
TRBJ2-7 | TRBD2 | TRBV5-8 | many | TGTGCCAGCAGCTTCGGACTAGCAAGCGAATCGGAGCAGTACTTC | CASSFGLASESEQYF
TRBJ2-7 | NA | TRBV15 | many | TGTGCCACCAGCAGAGATTCAGGGATTAACCACGAGCAGTACTTC | CATSRDSGINHEQYF
TRBJ1-1 | NA | TRBV7-9 | many | TGTGCCAGCAGCTTAGCCCCTGGGCCGAATGAAGCTTTCTTT | CASSLAPGPNEAFF
TRBJ1-2 | NA | TRBV7-8 | many | TGTGCCAGCACCGCCCGAGAAGGGGAAGGGGCGTTATCTGGTGGCTACACCTTC | CASTAREGEGALSGGYTF
TRBJ2-1 | TRBD2 | TRBV4-3 | many | TGCGCCAGCAGCCTCGGGGGGGGCAGGGAGCAGTTCTTC | CASSLGGGREQFF
TRBJ2-1 | TRBD2 | TRBV24-1 | many | TGTGCCACCAGCGGACTAGCGGGAGGGTATGAGCAGTTCTTC | CATSGLAGGYEQFF
TRBJ1-2 | NA | TRBV7-2 | NA | TGTGCCAGCAGCTTCTCCGGGGCCTATGGCTACACCTTC | CASSFSGAYGYTF
TRBJ2-5 | NA | TRBV7-9 | once | TGTGCCAGCAGCTTAGGGCAGGGACAAGAGACCCAGTACTTC | CASSLGQGQETQYF
TRBJ1-3 | NA | TRBV7-9 | NA | TGTGCCAGCAGCCCCAGTGGGGGAAACACCATATATTTT | CASSPSGGNTIYF
TRBJ2-7 | NA | TRBV15 | many | TGTGCCACCAGCAGAGACCGGGGGGCAATTCAACAGTACTTC | CATSRDRGAIQQYF
TRBJ2-1 | NA | TRBV5-1 | many | TGCGCCAGCAGCACGGGGCCACCTCTCCGGGATGAGCAGTTCTTC | CASSTGPPLRDEQFF
TRBJ1-1 | NA | TRBV7-9 | many | TGTGCCATGTCCGGGACAAAGAACACTGAAGCTTTCTTT | CAMSGTKNTEAFF
TRBJ2-2 | TRBD2 | TRBV11-2 | NA | TGTGCCAGCAGCCTAGCGGGGAGAAACACCGGGGAGCTGTTTTTT | CASSLAGRNTGELFF
TRBJ2-7 | TRBD2 | TRBV27 | few | TGTGCCAGCAGTTTGGGAGCGGGAGAGATCTACGAGCAGTACTTC | CASSLGAGEIYEQYF
TRBJ2-5 | NA | TRBV10-3 | many | TGTGCCATCAGTGAGTCTATTACAAACCAAGAGACCCAGTACTTC | CAISESITNQETQYF
TRBJ1-1 | NA | TRBV7-3 | many | TGTGCCAGCAGCTTAAAACACGGTAACACTGAAGCTTTCTTT | CASSLKHGNTEAFF
TRBJ2-7 | NA | TRBV10-1 | NA | TGCGCCAGCAGTGAGTCTACAGGGTCCTACGAGCAGTACTTC | CASSESTGSYEQYF
TRBJ2-1 | TRBD2 | TRBV2 | NA | TGTGCCAGCAGGGTTAGCGGGGGTGAGCAGTTCTTC | CASRVSGGEQFF
TRBJ2-3 | NA | TRBV2 | few | TGTGCCAGCAGGCCCTGGGGGACAGATACGCAGTATTTT | CASRPWGTDTQYF
TRBJ1-2 | NA | TRBV2 | NA | TGTGCCAGCAGTGAAGTTGCAGGGGGCTACACCTTC | CASSEVAGGYTF
TRBJ2-7 | TRBD2 | TRBV19 | NA | TGTGCCTGGAGTGTACTTCGGACTAGCGGGGGAGTGACTTCCTACGAGCAGTACTTC | CAWSVLRTSGGVTSYEQYF
TRBJ1-5 | NA | TRBV2 | NA | TGTGCCAGCAGTGAACCTGGGGGCTGGAGCAATCAGCCCCAGCATTTT | CASSEPGGWSNQPQHF
TRBJ2-7 | TRBD2 | TRBV20-1 | NA | TGCAGTGCTAGACCCGGGACTAGCGGGAGGGAGAGGTACGAGCAGTACTTC | CSARPGTSGRERYEQYF
TRBJ1-2 | NA | TRBV5-5 | many | TGTGCCAGCAGTTATGGCAATCCCGGCGGGTATGGCTACACCTTC | CASSYGNPGGYGYTF
TRBJ2-1 | NA | TRBV19 | many | TGTGCCAGTAGTATTTACTACAATGAGCAGTTCTTC | CASSIYYNEQFF
TRBJ2-7 | TRBD1 | TRBV13 | NA | TGTGCCAGCAGCTCTGGACAGGGGAGCGAGCAGTACTTC | CASSSGQGSEQYF
TRBJ1-2 | NA | TRBV5-1 | NA | TGTGCCAGCAGCGCCATCCCCGGGACGCATCGATATGGCTACACCTTC | CASSAIPGTHRYGYTF